The text below deals with one T cell receptor (beta chain). Many counts were recorded for this clonotype. The target of this receptor is not known. No much larger clone exists at a distance of one base, and base qualities are not known. The sequencing machine was an Illumina HiSeq 2500. Quantitative 5'-RACE with molecular barcodes was used to prepare TCR beta libraries. On the study's bioinformatics: Disease-linked TCR variants were identified with a new computational method built on a probabilistic model of VDJ rearrangement. In TCRdb, the public reads were trimmed at Q25 with fastp and aligned with MiXCR, with productive beta chains retained. Records with the same CDR3 protein are collapsed into one entry carrying the most frequent genes and DNA. The V and J calls follow TCRdb's processing rather than the paper's. This sample comprises roughly 440,000 distinct CDR3 sequences, roughly a sixth of them detected only once. Together, the top ten hold approximately 0.97% of the sample.

The sample originates from a study of CD8 T cells in ankylosing spondylitis (dated by TCRdb to the late 2010s). Concerning the study at large: T cell receptor beta repertoires were profiled in healthy donors and ankylosing spondylitis patients so that disease-linked TCR variants could be found. In total, the full study cohort was made up of some 100 healthy donors and more than 20 ankylosing spondylitis patients. Peripheral blood was sampled, and synovial fluid was additionally collected from ankylosing spondylitis patients.

The study at large found these results: The disease-linked clones had a CD8+ phenotype and were found at relatively low frequencies in peripheral blood. Some motif variants had previously been reported in the synovial fluid and blood of reactive arthritis patients, which suggests shared mechanisms of disease initiation. A TCR beta motif made up of several highly homologous amino acid variants appeared to be characteristic of blood from ankylosing spondylitis patients. According to the report, matched synovial fluid samples from ankylosing spondylitis patients were significantly enriched for the disease-linked clones.

The receptor was derived from a male donor with ankylosing spondylitis. The material sequenced was blood, either unsorted or a sorted T cell fraction (not recorded which).

The sequenced DNA: TGCGCCAGCACACCGACTGACAACACCGGGGAGCTGTTTTTT. Its coded protein is CASTPTDNTGELFF. The chain is assembled from TRBV5-1 and TRBJ2-2, with the D gene call left open. Including the terminal cysteine and phenylalanine, the CDR3 comprises 14 residues. Only CDR3 DNA remains: 42 bases, in frame from the first base. CDR1 is given as SGHRS and CDR2 as YFSETQ, both from the germline V gene. Trimming removed 6 bases from V and 2 bases from J, leaving 11 bases between the germline ends.